These 9 T cell receptor beta chains were all obtained from the same sample, sequenced in a study of T cell responses to AZD1222 COVID-19 vaccine. Measured with immunoSEQ multiplex PCR; TCRdb has only the in-frame clones, and not every one. The sample has approximately 60,000 clones, more than 70% seen once. The input for sequencing was peripheral blood, taken on day 0 of AZD1222 vaccination. The receptors stem from an adult in good health.

This rearrangement joins TRBV27 to TRBJ2-2; the match to TRBD2 covers 13 bases. With 8 bases clipped from V and 4 bases from J, the junction kept 10 bases outside the gene matches. CDR1 is MNHEY, CDR2 SMNVEV, per germline (reference sequence). This CDR3 is 17 amino acids long. The CDR3 here is CASLTTSGGLSTGELFF. CDR3 bases: TGTGCCAGCCTTACGACTAGCGGGGGGTTATCCACCGGGGAGCTGTTTTTT.

This chain connects TRBV29-1 to TRBJ2-3; D remains ambiguous. V was shortened by 0 bases and J by 2 bases, with 9 bases between the two germline ends. From germline, CDR1 is SQVTM and CDR2 ANQGSEA. CDR3 length: 14 amino acids. CDR3 residues: CSVEEQISTDTQYF. CDR3 nucleotide sequence: TGCAGCGTTGAAGAACAGATATCCACAGATACGCAGTATTTT.

V is TRBV7-2 and J is TRBJ1-5; possible D gene TRBD1, 6 bases. The CDR3 totals 14 residues. Trimming left V 4 bases short and J 7 bases short, with 14 bases between. Germline V lookup: CDR1 SGHTA, CDR2 FQGNSA. CDR3 nucleotide sequence: TGTGCCAGCAGCTCCGGGGGGGCCGGGCAGCCCCAGCATTTT. The encoded protein is CASSSGGAGQPQHF.

This clone was found once. The chain is built from TRBV13 and TRBJ1-1; D gene ambiguous. From germline, CDR1 is PRHDT and CDR2 FYEKMQ (reference sequence). The CDR3 runs to 14 residues. Deletions cut 7 bases from V and 0 bases from J, with 12 bases between. The CDR3 DNA reads as TGTGCCAGCATCAAGGGCGCCATGAACACTGAAGCTTTCTTT. As protein: CASIKGAMNTEAFF.

This chain joins TRBV11-2 and TRBJ2-6; possible D gene TRBD2, 5 bases. Germline V gene data show CDR1 as SGHAT and CDR2 as FQNNGV. CDR3 length: 15 amino acids. V dropped 3 bases and J dropped 1 base, with 7 bases sitting between them. CDR3 DNA sequence: TGTGCCAGCAGCTTCGGGGTGTCTGGGGCCAACGTCCTGACTTTC. Its protein is CASSFGVSGANVLTF.

The rearrangement uses TRBV6-5 and TRBJ1-3, with 7 bases lining up with TRBD1. Germline CDR1 and CDR2: MNHEY and SVGAGI. The CDR3 sequence is 15 residues long. Unmatched junction bases numbered 5, after V lost 6 bases and J lost 0 bases. The CDR3 coding sequence is TGTGCCAGCAGCGAGGGGACAGCCTCTGGAAACACCATATATTTT. Amino acids: CASSEGTASGNTIYF.

V is TRBV7-2 and J is TRBJ1-2; D uncertain. Germline CDR1 and CDR2: SGHTA and FQGNSA. Trimming took 5 bases from V and 3 from J, leaving 13 bases between them. The CDR3 extends over 14 amino acids. The CDR3 loop is CASSPGRRDYGYTF. The CDR3, as DNA: TGTGCCAGCAGCCCCGGACGAAGGGACTATGGCTACACCTTC. The full variable domain, rest sourced from reference TRBV7-2 and TRBJ1-2, is GAGVSQSPSNKVTEKGKDVELRCDPISGHTALYWYRQSLGQGLEFLIYFQGNSAPDKSGLPSDRFSAERTGGSVSTLTIQRTQQEDSAVYLCASSPGRRDYGYTFGSGTRLTVV.

The genes are TRBV4-2 and TRBJ1-5; 9 bases agree with TRBD1. This CDR3 spans 18 amino acids. The trim removed 4 bases at V and 0 bases at J, leaving 10 bases unmatched. CDR1 and CDR2 (germline): LGHNA, YNFKEQ. CDR3: CASSPSVDRGISNQPQHF. The CDR3 DNA follows: TGTGCCAGCAGCCCCTCTGTGGACAGGGGAATTAGCAATCAGCCCCAGCATTTT.

This chain links TRBV7-6 with TRBJ2-1; TRBD2 matches at 9 bases. The ends lost 3 bases at V and 5 bases at J; junction bases unmatched: 5. The germline gives CDR1 SGHVS, CDR2 FNYEAQ. The CDR3 totals 15 residues. Written as DNA, the CDR3 is TGTGCCAGCAGCTTCGGCGGGACTAGCAACAATGAGCAGTTCTTC. This codes for CASSFGGTSNNEQFF.